This T cell receptor beta chain was found in a study of T cells in Graves' hyperthyroidism and ophthalmopathy. Amplification of TCR beta CDR3 regions used RNA as the template. Primed by the HTBI set, a first-round RT-PCR was run on the TCR CDR3. MiXCR, applied by TCRdb to the multiplex PCR reads, yields one record per CDR3 protein. The profile covers about 380,000 distinct CDR3 sequences, with around a sixth appearing a single time and about 38% taken by the ten largest. Study results and limitations: Blood samples included most of the expanded thyroid clonotypes exceeding 0.001.

The CDR3 is made up of 16 amino acids. Germline V gives CDR1 LGHNT, CDR2 FRNRAP. Of note for this clonotype: Its antigen remains unknown. One junction end disagrees with the germline gene, perhaps due to a read error.

Individuals with ophthalmopathy presented a Clinical Activity Score of at least 3, a NOSPECS grade of at least 4 and a duration under 3 months. Source material for PBMCs was about 11 ml fresh peripheral blood. The sequenced sample consisted of blood. This rearrangement joins TRBV12-5 to TRBJ2-1, with D maybe TRBD1 (6 bases). The source is a man younger than 35 with Graves' ophthalmopathy. CDR3 sequence (DNA): TGTGTTAGTGGTTTGGTACTGGCCAGGGGAAACAATGAGCAGTTCTTC. Its protein product is CVSGLVLARGNNEQFF. The full variable domain, its missing parts supplied by reference TRBV12-5 and TRBJ2-1, is DARVTQTPRHKVTEMGQEVTMRCQPILGHNTVFWYRQTMMQGLELLAYFRNRAPLDDSGMPKDRFSAEMPDATLATLKIQPSEPRDSAVYFCVSGLVLARGNNEQFFGPGTRLTVL.